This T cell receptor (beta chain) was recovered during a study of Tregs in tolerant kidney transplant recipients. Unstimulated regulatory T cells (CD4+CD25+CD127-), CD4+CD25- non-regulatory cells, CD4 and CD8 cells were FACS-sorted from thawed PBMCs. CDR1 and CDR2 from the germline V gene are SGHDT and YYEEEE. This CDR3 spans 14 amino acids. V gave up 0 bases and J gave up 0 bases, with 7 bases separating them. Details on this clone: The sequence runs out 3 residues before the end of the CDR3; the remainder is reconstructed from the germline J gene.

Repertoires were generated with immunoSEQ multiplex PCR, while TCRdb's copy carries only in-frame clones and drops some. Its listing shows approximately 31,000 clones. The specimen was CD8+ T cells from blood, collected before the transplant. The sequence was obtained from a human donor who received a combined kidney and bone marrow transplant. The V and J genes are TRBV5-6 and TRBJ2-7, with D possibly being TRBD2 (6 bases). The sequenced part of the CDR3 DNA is TGTGCCAGCAGCTTGGTACTAGCCTCCTACGAG. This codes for CASSLVLASYE. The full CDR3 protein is CASSLVLASYEQYF.